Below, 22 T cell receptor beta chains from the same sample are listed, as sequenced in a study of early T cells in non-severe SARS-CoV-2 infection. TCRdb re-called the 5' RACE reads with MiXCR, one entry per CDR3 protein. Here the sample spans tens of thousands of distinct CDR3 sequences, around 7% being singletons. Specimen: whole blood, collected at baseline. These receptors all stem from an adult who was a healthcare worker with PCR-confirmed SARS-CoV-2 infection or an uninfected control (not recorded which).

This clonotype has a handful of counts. The CDR3 spells CASSPRGRGDNEQFF. CDR3 DNA sequence: TGTGCCAGCAGCCCCCGAGGGCGGGGAGACAATGAGCAGTTCTTC. V and J are TRBV3-1 and TRBJ2-1; the D gene is possibly TRBD2 (6 bases). Trimming removed 4 bases at V and 5 bases at J, with 15 bases between. Germline loops: CDR1 LGHDT, CDR2 YNNKEL (reference sequence). The CDR3 is made up of 15 amino acids.

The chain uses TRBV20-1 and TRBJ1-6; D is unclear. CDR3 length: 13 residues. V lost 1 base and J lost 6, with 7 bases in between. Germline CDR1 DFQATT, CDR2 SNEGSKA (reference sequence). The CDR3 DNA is TGCAGTGCTAGAGCGCTCGCTAATTCACCCCTCCACTTT. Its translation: CSARALANSPLHF.

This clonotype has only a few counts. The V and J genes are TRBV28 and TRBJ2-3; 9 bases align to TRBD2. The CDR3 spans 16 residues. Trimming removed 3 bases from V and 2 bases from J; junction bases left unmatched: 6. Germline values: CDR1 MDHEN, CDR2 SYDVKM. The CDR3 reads CASSFLSSGITDTQYF. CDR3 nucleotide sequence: TGTGCCAGCAGTTTTTTGTCTAGCGGGATCACAGATACGCAGTATTTT.

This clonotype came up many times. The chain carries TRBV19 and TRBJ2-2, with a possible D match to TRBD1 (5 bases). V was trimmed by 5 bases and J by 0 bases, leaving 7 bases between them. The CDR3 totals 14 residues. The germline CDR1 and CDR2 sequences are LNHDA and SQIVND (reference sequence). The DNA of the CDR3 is TGTGCCAGTAGTGAACAGGCGAACACCGGGGAGCTGTTTTTT. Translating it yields CASSEQANTGELFF.

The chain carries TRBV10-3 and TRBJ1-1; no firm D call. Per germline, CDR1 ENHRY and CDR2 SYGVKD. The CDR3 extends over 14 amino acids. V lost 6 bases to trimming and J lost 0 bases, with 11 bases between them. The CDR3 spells CAIRTQGLNTEAFF. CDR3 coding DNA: TGTGCCATCAGGACACAAGGGTTGAACACTGAAGCTTTCTTT.

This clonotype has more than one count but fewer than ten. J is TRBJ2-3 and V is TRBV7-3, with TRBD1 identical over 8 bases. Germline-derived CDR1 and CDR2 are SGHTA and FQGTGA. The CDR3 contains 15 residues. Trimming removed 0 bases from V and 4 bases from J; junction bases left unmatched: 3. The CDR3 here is CASSLTGQVPDTQYF. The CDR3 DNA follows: TGTGCCAGCAGCTTAACGGGACAGGTGCCAGATACGCAGTATTTT. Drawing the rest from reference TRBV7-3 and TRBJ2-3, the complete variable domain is GAGVSQTPSNKVTEKGKYVELRCDPISGHTALYWYRQSLGQGPEFLIYFQGTGAADDSGLPNDRFFAVRPEGSVSTLKIQRTERGDSAVYLCASSLTGQVPDTQYFGPGTRLTVL.

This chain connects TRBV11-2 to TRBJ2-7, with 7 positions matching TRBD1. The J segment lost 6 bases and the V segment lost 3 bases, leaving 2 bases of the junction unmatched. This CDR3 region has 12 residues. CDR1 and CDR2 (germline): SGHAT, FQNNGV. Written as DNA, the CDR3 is TGTGCCAGCAGCTTTGGGACAGCCGAGCAGTACTTC. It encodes CASSFGTAEQYF.

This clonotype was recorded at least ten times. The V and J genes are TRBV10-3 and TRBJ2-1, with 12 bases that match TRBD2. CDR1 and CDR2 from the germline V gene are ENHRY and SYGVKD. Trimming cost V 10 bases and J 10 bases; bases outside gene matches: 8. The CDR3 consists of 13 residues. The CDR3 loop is CATLAGGPDEQFF. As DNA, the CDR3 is TGTGCCACCCTAGCGGGAGGGCCGGACGAGCAGTTCTTC.

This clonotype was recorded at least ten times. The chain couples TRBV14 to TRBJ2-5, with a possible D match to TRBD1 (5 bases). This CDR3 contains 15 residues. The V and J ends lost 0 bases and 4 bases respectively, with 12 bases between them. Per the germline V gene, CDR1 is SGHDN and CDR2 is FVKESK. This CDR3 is CASSQDWGRRETQYF. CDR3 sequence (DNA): TGTGCCAGCAGCCAAGATTGGGGCAGGAGAGAGACCCAGTACTTC.

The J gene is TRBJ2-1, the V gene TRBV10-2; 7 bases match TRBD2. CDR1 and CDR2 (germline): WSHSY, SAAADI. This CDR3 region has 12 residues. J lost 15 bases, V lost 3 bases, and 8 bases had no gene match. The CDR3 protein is CASSEWGRGPFF. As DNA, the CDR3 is TGCGCCAGCAGTGAATGGGGGAGGGGTCCGTTCTTC.

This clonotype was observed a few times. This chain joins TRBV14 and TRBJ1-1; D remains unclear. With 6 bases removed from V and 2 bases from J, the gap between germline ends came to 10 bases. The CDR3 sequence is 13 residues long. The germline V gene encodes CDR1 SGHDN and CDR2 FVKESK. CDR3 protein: CASSYGGNTEAFF. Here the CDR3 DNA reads TGTGCCAGCAGTTATGGAGGAAACACTGAAGCTTTCTTT.

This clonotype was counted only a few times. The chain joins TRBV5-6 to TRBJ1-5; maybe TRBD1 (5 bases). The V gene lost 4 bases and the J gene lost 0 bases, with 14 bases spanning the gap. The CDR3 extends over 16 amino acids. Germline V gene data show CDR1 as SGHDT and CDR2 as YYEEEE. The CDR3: CASSTLDRFSNQPQHF. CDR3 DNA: TGTGCCAGCAGCACGCTAGACAGATTTAGCAATCAGCCCCAGCATTTT.

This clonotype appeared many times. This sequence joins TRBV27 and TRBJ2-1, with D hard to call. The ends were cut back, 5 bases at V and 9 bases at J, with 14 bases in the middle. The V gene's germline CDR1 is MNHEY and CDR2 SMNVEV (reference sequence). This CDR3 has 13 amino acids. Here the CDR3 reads CASSLPPLGEQFF. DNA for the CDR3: TGTGCCAGCAGTCTACCCCCTTTGGGTGAGCAGTTCTTC.

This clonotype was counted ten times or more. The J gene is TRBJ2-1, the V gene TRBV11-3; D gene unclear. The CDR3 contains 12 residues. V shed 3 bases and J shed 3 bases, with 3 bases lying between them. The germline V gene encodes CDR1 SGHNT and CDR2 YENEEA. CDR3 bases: TGTGCCAGCAGCTTGAACTACAATGAGCAGTTCTTC. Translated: CASSLNYNEQFF. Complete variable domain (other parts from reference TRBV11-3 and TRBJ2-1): EAGVVQSPRYKIIEKKQPVAFWCNPISGHNTLYWYLQNLGQGPELLIRYENEEAVDDSQLPKDRFSAERLKGVDSTLKIQPAELGDSAVYLCASSLNYNEQFFGPGTRLTVL.

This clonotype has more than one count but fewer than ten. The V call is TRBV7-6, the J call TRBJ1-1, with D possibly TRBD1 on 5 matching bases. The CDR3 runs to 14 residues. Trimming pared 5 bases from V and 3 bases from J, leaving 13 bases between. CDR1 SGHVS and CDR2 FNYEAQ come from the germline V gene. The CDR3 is CASSGGDGYTEAFF. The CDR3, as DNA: TGTGCCAGCAGCGGAGGGGACGGGTACACTGAAGCTTTCTTT.

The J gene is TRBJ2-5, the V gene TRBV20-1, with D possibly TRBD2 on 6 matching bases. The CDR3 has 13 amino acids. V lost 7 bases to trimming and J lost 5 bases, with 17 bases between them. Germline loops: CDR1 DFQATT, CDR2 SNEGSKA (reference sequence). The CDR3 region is CSVPEEGTETQYF. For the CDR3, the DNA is TGCAGTGTCCCCGAGGAGGGGACGGAGACCCAGTACTTC.

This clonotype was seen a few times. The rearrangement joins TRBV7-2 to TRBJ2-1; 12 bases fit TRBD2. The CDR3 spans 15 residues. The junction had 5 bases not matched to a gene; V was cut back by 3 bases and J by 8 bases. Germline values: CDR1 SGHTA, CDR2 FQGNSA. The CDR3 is CASSFTSGRNDEQFF. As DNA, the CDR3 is TGTGCCAGCAGCTTTACTAGCGGGAGGAACGATGAGCAGTTCTTC.

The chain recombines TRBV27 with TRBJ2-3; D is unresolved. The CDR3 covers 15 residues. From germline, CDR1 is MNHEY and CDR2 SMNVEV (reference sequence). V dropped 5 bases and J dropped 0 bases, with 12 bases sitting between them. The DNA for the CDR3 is TGTGCCAGCAGTAGCTCCACCATCAGCACAGATACGCAGTATTTT. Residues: CASSSSTISTDTQYF.

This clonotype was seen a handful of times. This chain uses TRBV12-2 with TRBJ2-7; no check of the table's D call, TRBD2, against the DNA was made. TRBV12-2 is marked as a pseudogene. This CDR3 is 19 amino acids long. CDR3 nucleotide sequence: TGTGCAAGTCGCTTAAGGAGTCGTGGTAGCGCAAACATAACCTACGAGCAGTACTTC. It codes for CASRLRSRGSANITYEQYF.

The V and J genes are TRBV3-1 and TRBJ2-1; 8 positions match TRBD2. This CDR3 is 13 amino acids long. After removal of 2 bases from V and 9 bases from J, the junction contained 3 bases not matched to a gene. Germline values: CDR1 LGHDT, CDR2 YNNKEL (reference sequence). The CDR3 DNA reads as TGTGCCAGCAGCCAACGACGGGAGGGTGAGCAGTTCTTC. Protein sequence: CASSQRREGEQFF.

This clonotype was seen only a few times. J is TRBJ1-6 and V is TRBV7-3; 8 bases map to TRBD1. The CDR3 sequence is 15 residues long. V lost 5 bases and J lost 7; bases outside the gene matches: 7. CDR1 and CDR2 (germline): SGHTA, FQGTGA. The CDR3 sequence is CASSAGQGGNSPLHF. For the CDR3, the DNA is TGTGCCAGCAGCGCAGGACAGGGAGGAAATTCACCCCTCCACTTT. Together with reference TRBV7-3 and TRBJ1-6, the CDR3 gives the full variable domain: GAGVSQTPSNKVTEKGKYVELRCDPISGHTALYWYRQSLGQGPEFLIYFQGTGAADDSGLPNDRFFAVRPEGSVSTLKIQRTERGDSAVYLCASSAGQGGNSPLHFGNGTRLTVT.

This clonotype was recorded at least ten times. Here the CDR3 DNA reads TGTCCCCCGGGGCAGAGCACTGAAGCTTTCTTT. It is translated as CPPGQSTEAFF. The rearrangement links TRBV6-6 to TRBJ1-1, with D possibly matching TRBD1 (5 bases). CDR1 is MNHNY, CDR2 SVGAGI, per germline (reference sequence). The length of the CDR3 is 11 residues.